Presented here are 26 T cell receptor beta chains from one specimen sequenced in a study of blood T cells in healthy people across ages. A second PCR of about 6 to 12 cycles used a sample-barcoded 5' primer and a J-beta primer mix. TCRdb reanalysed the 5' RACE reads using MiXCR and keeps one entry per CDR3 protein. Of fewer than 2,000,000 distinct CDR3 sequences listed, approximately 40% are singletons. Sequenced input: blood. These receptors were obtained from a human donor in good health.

The CDR3 here is CASSLYGDSYNEQFF. The CDR3 region has the DNA TGTGCCAGCAGTTTATATGGGGACAGCTACAATGAGCAGTTCTTC. The rearrangement joins TRBV27 to TRBJ2-1; TRBD1 aligns across 7 bases. This CDR3 contains 15 residues. Trimming at V came to 1 base and at J to 3 bases, leaving 3 bases not matched to a gene. The germline V gene has CDR1 MNHEY and CDR2 SMNVEV (reference sequence).

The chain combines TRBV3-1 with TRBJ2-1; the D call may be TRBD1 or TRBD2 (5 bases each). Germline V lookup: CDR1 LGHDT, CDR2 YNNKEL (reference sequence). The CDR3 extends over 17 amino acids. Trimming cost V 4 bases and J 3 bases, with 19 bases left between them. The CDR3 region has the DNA TGTGCCAGCAGCCCAGGACCGGGGCGGGCGCTCTACAATGAGCAGTTCTTC. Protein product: CASSPGPGRALYNEQFF.

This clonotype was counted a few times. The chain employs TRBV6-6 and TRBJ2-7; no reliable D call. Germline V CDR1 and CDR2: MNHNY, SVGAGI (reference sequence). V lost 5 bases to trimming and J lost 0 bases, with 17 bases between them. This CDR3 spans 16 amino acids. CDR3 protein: CASSPRTAGPSYEQYF. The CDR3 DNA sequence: TGTGCCAGCAGTCCCAGGACGGCCGGTCCCTCCTACGAGCAGTACTTC.

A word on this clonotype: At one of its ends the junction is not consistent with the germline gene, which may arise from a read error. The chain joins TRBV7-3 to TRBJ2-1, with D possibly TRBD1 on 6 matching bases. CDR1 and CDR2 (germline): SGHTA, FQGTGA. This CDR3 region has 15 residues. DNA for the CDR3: TGTGCCAGTAGCTTGTGGGGGCCTGGAAACAATGAGCAGTTCTTC. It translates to CASSLWGPGNNEQFF.

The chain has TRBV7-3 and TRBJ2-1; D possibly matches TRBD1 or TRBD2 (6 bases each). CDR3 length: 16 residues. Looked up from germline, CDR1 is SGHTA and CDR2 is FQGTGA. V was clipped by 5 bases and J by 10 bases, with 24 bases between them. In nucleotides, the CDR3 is TGTGCCAGCAGCCTGTCGGGTGGAGAGACCGGGGGCGAGCAGTTCTTC. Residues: CASSLSGGETGGEQFF. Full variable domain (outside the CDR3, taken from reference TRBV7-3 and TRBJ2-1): GAGVSQTPSNKVTEKGKYVELRCDPISGHTALYWYRQSLGQGPEFLIYFQGTGAADDSGLPNDRFFAVRPEGSVSTLKIQRTERGDSAVYLCASSLSGGETGGEQFFGPGTRLTVL.

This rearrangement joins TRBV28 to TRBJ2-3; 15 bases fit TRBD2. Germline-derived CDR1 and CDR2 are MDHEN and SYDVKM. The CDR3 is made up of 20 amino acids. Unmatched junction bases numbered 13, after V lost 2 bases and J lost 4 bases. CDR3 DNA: TGTGCCAGCAGTTTAGTTTGGGGGACTAGCGGGGGGCACCCCTCAGATACGCAGTATTTT. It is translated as CASSLVWGTSGGHPSDTQYF.

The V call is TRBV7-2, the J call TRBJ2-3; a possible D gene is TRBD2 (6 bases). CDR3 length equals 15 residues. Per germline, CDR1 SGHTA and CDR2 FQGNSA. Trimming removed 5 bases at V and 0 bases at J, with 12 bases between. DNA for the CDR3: TGTGCCAGCAGCACCCACGGGACTAGCACAGATACGCAGTATTTT. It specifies CASSTHGTSTDTQYF.

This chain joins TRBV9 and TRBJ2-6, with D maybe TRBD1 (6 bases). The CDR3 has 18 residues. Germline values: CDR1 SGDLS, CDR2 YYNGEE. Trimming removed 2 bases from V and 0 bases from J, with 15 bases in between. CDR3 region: CASSVSGTQRSGANVLTF. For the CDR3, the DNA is TGTGCCAGCAGCGTTTCCGGGACACAACGCTCTGGGGCCAACGTCCTGACTTTC.

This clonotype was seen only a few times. In DNA, the CDR3 is TGCGCCAGCAGCTTGATTAACGGAAACTATGGCTACACCTTC. It encodes CASSLINGNYGYTF. The chain employs TRBV5-1 and TRBJ1-2; unclear D gene. CDR3 length equals 14 residues. V dropped 1 base and J dropped 2 bases, with 9 bases sitting between them. Germline loops: CDR1 SGHRS, CDR2 YFSETQ.

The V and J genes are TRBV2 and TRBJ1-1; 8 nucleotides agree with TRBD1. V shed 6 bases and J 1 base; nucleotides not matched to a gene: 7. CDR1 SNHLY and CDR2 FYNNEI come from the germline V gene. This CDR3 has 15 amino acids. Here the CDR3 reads CASSGQGLRNTEAFF. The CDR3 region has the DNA TGTGCCAGCAGCGGACAGGGTTTGAGGAACACTGAAGCTTTCTTT.

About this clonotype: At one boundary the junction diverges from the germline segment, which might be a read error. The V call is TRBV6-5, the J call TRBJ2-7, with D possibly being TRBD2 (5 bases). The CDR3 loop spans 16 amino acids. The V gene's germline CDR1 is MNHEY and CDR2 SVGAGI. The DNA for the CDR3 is TGTGCCTGCAGCCACCCCCGGGGTAAGGGCTCCTACGAGCAGTACTTC. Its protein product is CACSHPRGKGSYEQYF.

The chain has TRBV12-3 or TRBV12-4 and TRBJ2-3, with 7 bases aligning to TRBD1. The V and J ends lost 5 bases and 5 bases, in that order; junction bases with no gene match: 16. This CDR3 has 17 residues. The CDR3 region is CASSGSWGQYGLDTQYF. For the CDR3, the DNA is TGTGCCAGCAGTGGGAGTTGGGGACAGTACGGTTTAGATACGCAGTATTTT.

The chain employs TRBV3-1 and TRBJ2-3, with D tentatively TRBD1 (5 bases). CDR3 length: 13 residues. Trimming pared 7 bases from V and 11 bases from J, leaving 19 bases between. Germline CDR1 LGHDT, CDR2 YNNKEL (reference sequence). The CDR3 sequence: CASTQGREVGQYF. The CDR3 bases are TGTGCCAGCACCCAGGGTAGGGAAGTGGGGCAGTATTTT.

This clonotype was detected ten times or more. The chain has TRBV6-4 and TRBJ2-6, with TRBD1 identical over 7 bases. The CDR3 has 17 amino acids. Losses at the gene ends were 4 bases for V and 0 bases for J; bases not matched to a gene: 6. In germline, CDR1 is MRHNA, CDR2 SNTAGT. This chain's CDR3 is CASSVTGESSGANVLTF. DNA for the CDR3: TGTGCCAGCAGTGTCACAGGGGAGAGCTCTGGGGCCAACGTCCTGACTTTC.

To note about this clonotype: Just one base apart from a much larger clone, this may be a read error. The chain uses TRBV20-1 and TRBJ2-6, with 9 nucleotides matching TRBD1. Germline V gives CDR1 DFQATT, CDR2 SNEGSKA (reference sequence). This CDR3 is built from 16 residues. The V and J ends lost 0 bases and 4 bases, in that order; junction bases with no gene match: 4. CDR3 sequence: CSAREGTGIGANVLTF. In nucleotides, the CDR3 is TGCAGTGCTAGAGAGGGGACAGGGATCGGGGCCAACGTCCTGACTTTC.

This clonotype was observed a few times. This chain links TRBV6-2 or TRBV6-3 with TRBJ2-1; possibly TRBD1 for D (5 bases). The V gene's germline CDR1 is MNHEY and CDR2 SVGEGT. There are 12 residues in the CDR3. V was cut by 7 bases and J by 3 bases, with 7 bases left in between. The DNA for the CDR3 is TGTGCCAGCACAGGGAACTACAATGAGCAGTTCTTC. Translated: CASTGNYNEQFF.

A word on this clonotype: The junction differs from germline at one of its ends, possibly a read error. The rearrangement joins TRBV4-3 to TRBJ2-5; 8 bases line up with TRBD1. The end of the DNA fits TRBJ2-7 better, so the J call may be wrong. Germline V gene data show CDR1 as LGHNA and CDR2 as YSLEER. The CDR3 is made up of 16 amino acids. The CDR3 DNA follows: TGCGCCGGCAGCCAAGATGCCGGACAGGGAACCTACGAGCAGTACTTC. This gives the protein CAGSQDAGQGTYEQYF.

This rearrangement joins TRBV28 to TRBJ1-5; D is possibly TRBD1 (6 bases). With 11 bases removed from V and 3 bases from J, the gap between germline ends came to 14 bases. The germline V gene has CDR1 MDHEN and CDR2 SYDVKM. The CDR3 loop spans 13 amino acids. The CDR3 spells CAEREGVNQPQHF. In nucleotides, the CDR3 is TGTGCCGAGCGTGAGGGGGTCAATCAGCCCCAGCATTTT.

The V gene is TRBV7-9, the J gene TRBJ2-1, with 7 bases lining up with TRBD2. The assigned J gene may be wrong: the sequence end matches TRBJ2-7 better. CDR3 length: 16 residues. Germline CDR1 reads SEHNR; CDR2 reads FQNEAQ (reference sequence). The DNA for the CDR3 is TGTGCCAGCAGATGGGGGGAACTAGCGCCCTACAATGAGCAGTACTTC. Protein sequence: CASRWGELAPYNEQYF.

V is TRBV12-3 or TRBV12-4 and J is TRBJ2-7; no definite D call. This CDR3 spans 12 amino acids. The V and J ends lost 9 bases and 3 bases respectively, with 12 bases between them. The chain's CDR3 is CASGPYHYEQYF. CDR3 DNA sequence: TGTGCCAGTGGTCCCTATCACTACGAGCAGTACTTC.

The CDR3 protein is CASSGGAQIGYGYTF. The CDR3 DNA follows: TGTGCCAGCAGTGGCGGGGCGCAGATCGGCTACGGCTACACCTTC. This rearrangement joins TRBV6-6 to TRBJ1-2; D might be TRBD1 (5 bases). V was pared by 5 bases and J by 8 bases, with 21 bases between. Looked up from germline, CDR1 is MNHNY and CDR2 is SVGAGI (reference sequence). The CDR3 runs to 15 residues.

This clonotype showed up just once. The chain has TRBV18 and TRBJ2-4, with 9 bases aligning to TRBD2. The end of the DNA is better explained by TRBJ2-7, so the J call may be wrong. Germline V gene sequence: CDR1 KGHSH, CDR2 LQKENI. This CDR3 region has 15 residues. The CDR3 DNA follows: TGTGCCAGCTCACCACGGCGGGGGGGAGGCAACGAGCAGTACTTC. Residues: CASSPRRGGGNEQYF.

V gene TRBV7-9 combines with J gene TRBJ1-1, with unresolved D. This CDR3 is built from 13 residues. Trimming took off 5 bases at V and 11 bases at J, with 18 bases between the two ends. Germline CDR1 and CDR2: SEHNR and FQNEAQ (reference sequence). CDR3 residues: CASSPKNEGGAFF. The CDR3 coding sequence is TGTGCCAGCAGCCCCAAAAATGAGGGAGGGGCTTTCTTT. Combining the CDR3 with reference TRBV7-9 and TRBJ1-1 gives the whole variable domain DTGVSQNPRHKITKRGQNVTFRCDPISEHNRLYWYRQTLGQGPEFLTYFQNEAQLEKSRLLSDRFSAERPKGSFSTLEIQRTEQGDSAMYLCASSPKNEGGAFFGQGTRLTVV.

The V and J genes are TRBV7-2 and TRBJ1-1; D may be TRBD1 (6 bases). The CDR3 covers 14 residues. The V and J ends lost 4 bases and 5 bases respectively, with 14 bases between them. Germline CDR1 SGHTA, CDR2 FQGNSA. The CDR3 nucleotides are TGTGCCAGCAGCTCGACAGGCCACGGGACTGAAGCTTTCTTT. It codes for CASSSTGHGTEAFF.

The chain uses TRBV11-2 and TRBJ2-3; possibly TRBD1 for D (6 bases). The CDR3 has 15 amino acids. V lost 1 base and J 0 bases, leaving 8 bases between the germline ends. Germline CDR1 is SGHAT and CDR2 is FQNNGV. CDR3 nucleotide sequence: TGTGCCAGCAGCTTAGGACAGGATAGCACAGATACGCAGTATTTT. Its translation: CASSLGQDSTDTQYF.

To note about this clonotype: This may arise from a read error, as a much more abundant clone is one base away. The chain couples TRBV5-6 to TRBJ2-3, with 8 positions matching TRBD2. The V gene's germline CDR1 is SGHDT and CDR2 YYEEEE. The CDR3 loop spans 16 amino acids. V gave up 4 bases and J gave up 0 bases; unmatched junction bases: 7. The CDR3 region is CASSPGASGSTDTQYF. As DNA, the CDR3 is TGTGCCAGCAGCCCGGGGGCTAGCGGGAGCACAGATACGCAGTATTTT. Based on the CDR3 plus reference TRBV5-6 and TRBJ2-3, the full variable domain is DAGVTQSPTHLIKTRGQQVTLRCSPKSGHDTVSWYQQALGQGPQFIFQYYEEEERQRGNFPDRFSGHQFPNYSSELNVNALLLGDSALYLCASSPGASGSTDTQYFGPGTRLTVL.